Included here is one T cell receptor beta chain sequence, with context. V was clipped by 1 base and J by 0 bases, with 7 bases between them. Germline loops: CDR1 LGHDT, CDR2 YNNKEL (reference sequence). CDR3 length: 14 residues. This sample stems from a study of blood T cell repertoires in COVID-19. Libraries were prepared by immunoSEQ multiplex PCR; TCRdb keeps only in-frame clonotypes and omits some of them. The sample lists 250,000 to 300,000 clones, roughly 93% occurring once. Material: PBMCs or T cells enriched from blood (not recorded which). This TCR was recovered from a woman aged 35 to 49 with acute COVID-19. This chain joins TRBV3-1 (or the pseudogene TRBV3-2) and TRBJ2-7; TRBD2 is a possible D gene (5 bases). This chain's CDR3 is CASSQGRDSYEQYF. CDR3 DNA: TGTGCCAGCAGCCAAGGTCGGGACTCCTACGAGCAGTACTTC.